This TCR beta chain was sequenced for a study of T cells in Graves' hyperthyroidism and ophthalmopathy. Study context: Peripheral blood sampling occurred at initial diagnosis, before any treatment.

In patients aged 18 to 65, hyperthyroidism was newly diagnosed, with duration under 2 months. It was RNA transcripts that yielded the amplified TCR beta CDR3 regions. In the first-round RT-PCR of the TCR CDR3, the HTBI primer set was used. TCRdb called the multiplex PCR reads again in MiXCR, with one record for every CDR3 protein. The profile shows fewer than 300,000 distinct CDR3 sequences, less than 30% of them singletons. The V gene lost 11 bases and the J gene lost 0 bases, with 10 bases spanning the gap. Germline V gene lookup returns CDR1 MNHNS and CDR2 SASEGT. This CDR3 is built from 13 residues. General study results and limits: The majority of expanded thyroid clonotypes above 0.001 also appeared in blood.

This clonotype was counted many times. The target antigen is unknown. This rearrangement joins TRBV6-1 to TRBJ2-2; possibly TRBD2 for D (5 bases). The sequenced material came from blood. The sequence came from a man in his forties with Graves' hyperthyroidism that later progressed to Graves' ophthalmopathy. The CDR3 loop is CAGRGSNTGELFF. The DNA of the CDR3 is TGTGCCGGCCGGGGTTCGAACACCGGGGAGCTGTTTTTT.